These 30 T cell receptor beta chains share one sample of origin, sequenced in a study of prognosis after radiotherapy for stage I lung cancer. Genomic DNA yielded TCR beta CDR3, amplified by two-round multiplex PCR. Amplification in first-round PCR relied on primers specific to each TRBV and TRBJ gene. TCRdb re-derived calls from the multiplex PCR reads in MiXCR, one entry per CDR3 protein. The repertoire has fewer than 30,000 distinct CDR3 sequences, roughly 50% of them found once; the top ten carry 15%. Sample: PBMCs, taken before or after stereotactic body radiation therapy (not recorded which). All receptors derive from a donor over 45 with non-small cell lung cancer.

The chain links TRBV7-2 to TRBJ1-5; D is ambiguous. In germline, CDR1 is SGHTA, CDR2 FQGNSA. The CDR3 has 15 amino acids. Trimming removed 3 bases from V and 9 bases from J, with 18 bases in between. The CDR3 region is CASSFVAPYPGPQHF. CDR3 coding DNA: TGTGCCAGCAGCTTTGTGGCCCCATATCCTGGGCCCCAGCATTTT.

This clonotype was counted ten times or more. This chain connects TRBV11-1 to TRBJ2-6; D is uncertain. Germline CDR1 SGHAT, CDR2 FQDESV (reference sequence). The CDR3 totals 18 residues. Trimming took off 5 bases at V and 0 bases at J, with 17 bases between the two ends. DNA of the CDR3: TGTGCCAGCAGCCCCATTGAACAGTCTTTCTCTGGGGCCAACGTCCTGACTTTC. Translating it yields CASSPIEQSFSGANVLTF. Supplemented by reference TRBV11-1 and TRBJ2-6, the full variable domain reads EAEVAQSPRYKITEKSQAVAFWCDPISGHATLYWYRQILGQGPELLVQFQDESVVDDSQLPKDRFSAERLKGVDSTLKIQPAELGDSAMYLCASSPIEQSFSGANVLTFGAGSRLTVL.

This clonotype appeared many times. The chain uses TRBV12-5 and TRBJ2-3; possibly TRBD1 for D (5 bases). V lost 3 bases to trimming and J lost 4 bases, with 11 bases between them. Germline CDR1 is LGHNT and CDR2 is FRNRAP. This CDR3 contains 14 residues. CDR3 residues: CASGLGLRADTQYF. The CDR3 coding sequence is TGTGCTAGTGGTTTAGGTCTCAGGGCAGATACGCAGTATTTT.

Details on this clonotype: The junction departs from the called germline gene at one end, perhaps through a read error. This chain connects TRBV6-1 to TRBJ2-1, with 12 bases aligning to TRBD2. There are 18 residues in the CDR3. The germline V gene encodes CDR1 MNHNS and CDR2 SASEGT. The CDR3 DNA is TGTGCCAGCATCCGGACTAGCGGGACAGGAATTTCCTACAATGAGCGGTTCTTC. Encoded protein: CASIRTSGTGISYNERFF.

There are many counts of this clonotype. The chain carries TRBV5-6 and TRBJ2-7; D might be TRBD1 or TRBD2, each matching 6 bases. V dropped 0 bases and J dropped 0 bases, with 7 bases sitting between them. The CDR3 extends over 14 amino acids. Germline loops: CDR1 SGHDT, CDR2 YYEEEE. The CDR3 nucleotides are TGTGCCAGCAGCTTGGGGGGGGCCTCCTACGAGCAGTACTTC. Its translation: CASSLGGASYEQYF. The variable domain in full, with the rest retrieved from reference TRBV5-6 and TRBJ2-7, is DAGVTQSPTHLIKTRGQQVTLRCSPKSGHDTVSWYQQALGQGPQFIFQYYEEEERQRGNFPDRFSGHQFPNYSSELNVNALLLGDSALYLCASSLGGASYEQYFGPGTRLTVT.

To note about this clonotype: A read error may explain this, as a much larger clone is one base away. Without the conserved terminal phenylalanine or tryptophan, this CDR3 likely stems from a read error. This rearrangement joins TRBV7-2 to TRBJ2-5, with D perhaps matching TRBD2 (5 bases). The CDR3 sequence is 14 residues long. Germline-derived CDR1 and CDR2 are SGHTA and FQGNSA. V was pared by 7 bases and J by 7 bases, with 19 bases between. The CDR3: CASTPSSASGTQYL. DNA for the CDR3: TGTGCCAGCACCCCGTCTTCTGCAAGCGGGACCCAGTACTTA.

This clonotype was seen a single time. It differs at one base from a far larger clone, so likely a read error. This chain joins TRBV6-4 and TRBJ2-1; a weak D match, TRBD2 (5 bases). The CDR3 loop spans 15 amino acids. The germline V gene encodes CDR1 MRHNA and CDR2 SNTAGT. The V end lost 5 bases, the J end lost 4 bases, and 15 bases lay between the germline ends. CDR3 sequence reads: CASSRSVANYNEQFF. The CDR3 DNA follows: TGTGCCAGCAGTCGTAGCGTGGCAAATTACAATGAGCAGTTCTTC.

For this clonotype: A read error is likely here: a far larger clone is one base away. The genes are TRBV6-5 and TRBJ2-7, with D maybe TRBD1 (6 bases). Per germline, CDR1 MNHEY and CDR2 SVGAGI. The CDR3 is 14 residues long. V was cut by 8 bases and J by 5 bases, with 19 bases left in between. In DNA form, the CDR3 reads TGTGCCAGCGGGGAGAAAGGGGGTGACCACGAGCAGTACTTC. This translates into CASGEKGGDHEQYF.

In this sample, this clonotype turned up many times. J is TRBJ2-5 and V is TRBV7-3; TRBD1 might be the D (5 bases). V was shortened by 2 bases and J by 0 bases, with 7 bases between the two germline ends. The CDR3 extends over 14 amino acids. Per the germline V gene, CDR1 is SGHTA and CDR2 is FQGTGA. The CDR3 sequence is CASSLDRYQETQYF. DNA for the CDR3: TGTGCCAGCAGCTTAGACAGATACCAAGAGACCCAGTACTTC.

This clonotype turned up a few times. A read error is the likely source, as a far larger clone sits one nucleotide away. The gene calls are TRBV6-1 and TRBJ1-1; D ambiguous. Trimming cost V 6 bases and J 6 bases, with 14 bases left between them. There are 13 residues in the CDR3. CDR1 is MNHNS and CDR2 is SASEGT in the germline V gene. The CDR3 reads CASRYSVHSEAFF. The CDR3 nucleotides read TGTGCCAGCAGGTACAGCGTACACTCTGAAGCTTTCTTT.

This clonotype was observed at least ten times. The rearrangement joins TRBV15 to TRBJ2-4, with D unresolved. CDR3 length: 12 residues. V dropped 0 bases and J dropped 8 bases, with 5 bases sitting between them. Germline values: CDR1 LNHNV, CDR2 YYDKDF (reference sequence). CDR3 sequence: CATSRDEHIQYF. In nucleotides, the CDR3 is TGTGCCACCAGCAGAGATGAGCACATTCAGTACTTC.

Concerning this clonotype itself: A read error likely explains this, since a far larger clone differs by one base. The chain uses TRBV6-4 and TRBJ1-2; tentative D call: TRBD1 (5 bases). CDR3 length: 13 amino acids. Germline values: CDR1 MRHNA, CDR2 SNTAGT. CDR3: CASSPRGDYVYTF. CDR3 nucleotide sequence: TGTGCCAGCAGCCCGAGGGGTGACTATGTCTACACCTTC.

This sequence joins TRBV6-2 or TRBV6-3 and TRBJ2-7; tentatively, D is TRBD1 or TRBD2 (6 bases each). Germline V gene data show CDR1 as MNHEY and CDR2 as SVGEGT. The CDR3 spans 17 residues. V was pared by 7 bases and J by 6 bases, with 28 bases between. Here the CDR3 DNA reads TGTGCCAGCACCTCACTTCAGCCGGGGGCTCTTGGACTCGAGCAGTACTTC. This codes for CASTSLQPGALGLEQYF.

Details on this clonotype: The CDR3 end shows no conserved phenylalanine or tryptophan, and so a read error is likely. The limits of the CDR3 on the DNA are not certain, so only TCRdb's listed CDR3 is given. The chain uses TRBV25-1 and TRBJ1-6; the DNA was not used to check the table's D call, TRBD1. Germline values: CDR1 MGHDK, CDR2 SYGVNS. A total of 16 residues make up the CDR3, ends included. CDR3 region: CASSESRDRNNSPPHL.

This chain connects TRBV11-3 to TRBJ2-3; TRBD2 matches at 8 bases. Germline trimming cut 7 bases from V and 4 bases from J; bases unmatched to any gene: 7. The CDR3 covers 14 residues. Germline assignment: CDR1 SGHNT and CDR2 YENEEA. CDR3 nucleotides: TGTGCCAGCAACCCGGGACTAGGCTCAGATACGCAGTATTTT. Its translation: CASNPGLGSDTQYF.

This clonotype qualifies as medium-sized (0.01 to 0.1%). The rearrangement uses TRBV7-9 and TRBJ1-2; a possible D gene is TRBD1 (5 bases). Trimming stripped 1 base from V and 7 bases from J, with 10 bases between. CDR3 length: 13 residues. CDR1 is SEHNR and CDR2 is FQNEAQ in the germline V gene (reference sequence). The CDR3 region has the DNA TGTGCCAGCAGCTTAGGGGACTATGGTGGCTACACCTTC. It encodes CASSLGDYGGYTF. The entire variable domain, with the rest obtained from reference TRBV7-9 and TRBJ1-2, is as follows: DTGVSQNPRHKITKRGQNVTFRCDPISEHNRLYWYRQTLGQGPEFLTYFQNEAQLEKSRLLSDRFSAERPKGSFSTLEIQRTEQGDSAMYLCASSLGDYGGYTFGSGTRLTVV.

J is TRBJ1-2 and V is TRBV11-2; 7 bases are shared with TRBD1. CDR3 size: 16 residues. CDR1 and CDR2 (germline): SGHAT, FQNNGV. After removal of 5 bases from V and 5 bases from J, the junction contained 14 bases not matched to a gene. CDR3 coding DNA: TGTGCCAGCAGCGTCAATTCCGGGACAGCTAGATATGGCTACACCTTC. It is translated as CASSVNSGTARYGYTF. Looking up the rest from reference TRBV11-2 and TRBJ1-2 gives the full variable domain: EAGVAQSPRYKIIEKRQSVAFWCNPISGHATLYWYQQILGQGPKLLIQFQNNGVVDDSQLPKDRFSAERLKGVDSTLKIQPAKLEDSAVYLCASSVNSGTARYGYTFGSGTRLTVV.

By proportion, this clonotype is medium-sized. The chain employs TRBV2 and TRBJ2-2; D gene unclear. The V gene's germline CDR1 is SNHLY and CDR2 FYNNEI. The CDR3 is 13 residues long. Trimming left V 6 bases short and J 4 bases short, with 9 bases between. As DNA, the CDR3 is TGTGCCAGCAGGGAGTCCGGCACCGGGGAGCTGTTTTTT. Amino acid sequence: CASRESGTGELFF.

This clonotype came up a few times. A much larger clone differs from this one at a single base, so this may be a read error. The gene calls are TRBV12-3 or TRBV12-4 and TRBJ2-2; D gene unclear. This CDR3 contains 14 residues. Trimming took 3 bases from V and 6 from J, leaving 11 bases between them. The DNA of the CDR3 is TGTGCCAGCAGTTTTCCTTTAAGTCCCGGGGAGCTGTTTTTT. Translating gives CASSFPLSPGELFF.

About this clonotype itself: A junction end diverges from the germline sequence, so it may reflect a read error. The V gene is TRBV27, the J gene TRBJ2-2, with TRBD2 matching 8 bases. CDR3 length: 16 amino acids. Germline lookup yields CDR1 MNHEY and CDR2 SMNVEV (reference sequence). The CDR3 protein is CASSLVGGASGWELFF. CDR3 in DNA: TGTGCCAGCAGTTTGGTCGGGGGGGCCTCGGGCTGGGAGCTTTTTTTT.

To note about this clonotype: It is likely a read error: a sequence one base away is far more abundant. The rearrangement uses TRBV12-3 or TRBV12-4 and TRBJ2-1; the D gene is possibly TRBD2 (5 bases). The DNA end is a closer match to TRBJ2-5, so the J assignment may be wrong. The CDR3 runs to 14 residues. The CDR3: CTSQGGGGIKTQYF. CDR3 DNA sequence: TGTACCAGCCAAGGAGGAGGCGGTATTAAGACCCAGTACTTC.

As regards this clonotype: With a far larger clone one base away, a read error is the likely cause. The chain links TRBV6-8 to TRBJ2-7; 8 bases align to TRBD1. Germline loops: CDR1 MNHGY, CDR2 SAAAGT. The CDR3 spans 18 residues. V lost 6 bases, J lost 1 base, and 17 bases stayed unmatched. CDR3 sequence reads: CASRPLTGDVTRSYEQYF. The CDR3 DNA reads TGTGCCAGCAGACCATTGACAGGGGACGTGACTAGATCCTACGAGCAGTACTTC.

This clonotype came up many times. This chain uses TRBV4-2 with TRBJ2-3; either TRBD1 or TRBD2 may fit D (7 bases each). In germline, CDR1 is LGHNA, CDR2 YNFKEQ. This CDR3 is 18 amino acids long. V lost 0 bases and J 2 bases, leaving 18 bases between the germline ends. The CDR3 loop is CASSQDRPGGASTDTQYF. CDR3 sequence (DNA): TGTGCCAGCAGCCAAGATCGCCCAGGGGGGGCTTCCACAGATACGCAGTATTTT.

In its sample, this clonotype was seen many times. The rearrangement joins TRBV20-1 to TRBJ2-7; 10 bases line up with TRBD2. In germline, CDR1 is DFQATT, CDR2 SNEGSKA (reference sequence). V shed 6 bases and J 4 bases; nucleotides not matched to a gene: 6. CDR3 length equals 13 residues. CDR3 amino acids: CSARTSGMYEQYF. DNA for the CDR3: TGCAGTGCCCGGACTAGCGGCATGTACGAGCAGTACTTC.

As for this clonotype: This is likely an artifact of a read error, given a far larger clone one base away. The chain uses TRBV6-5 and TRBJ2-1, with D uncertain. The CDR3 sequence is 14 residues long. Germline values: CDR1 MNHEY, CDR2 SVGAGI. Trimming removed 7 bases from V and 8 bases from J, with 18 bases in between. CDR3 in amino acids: CASTQGLACDEQFF. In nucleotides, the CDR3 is TGTGCCAGCACCCAAGGGTTAGCTTGTGATGAGCAGTTCTTC.

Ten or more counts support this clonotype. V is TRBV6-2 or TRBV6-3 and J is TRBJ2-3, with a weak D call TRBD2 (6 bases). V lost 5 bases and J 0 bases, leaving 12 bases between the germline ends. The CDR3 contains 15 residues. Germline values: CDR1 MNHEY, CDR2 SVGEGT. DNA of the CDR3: TGTGCCAGCAGTGGGGGACTCCTAAGCACAGATACGCAGTATTTT. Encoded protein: CASSGGLLSTDTQYF.

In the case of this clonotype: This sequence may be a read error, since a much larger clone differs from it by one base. The CDR3 DNA sequence: TGTGCCGCCAGTGGGACTCCGAACAACGGGGAGCTGTTTTTT. Translated: CAASGTPNNGELFF. The V gene is TRBV24-1, the J gene TRBJ2-2; weak D call: TRBD2 (6 bases). This CDR3 comprises 14 residues. From germline, CDR1 is KGHDR and CDR2 SFDVKD.

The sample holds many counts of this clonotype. CDR3: CASSLNSGGARDTQYF. CDR3 DNA: TGCGCCAGCAGCTTAAATAGCGGGGGGGCCCGAGATACGCAGTATTTT. The rearrangement uses TRBV5-1 and TRBJ2-3; 11 nucleotides agree with TRBD2. The J segment lost 5 bases and the V segment lost 2 bases, leaving 7 bases of the junction unmatched. Germline V lookup: CDR1 SGHRS, CDR2 YFSETQ. The CDR3 runs to 16 residues. Full variable domain (remainder filled in from reference TRBV5-1 and TRBJ2-3): KAGVTQTPRYLIKTRGQQVTLSCSPISGHRSVSWYQQTPGQGLQFLFEYFSETQRNKGNFPGRFSGRQFSNSRSEMNVSTLELGDSALYLCASSLNSGGARDTQYFGPGTRLTVL.

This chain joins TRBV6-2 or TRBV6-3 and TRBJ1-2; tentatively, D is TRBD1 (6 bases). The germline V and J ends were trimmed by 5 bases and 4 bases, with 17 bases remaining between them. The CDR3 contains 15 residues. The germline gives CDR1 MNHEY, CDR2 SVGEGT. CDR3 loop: CASSERGAKSYGYTF. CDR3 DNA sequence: TGTGCCAGCAGTGAACGGGGGGCGAAGAGCTATGGCTACACCTTC.

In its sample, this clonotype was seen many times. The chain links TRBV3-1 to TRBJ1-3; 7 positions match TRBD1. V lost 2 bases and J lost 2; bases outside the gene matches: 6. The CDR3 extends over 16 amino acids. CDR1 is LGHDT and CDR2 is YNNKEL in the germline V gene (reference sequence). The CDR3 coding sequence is TGTGCCAGCAGCCAATCTCTAACAGGGGCTGGAAACACCATATATTTT. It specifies CASSQSLTGAGNTIYF.